The next 29 T cell receptor beta chains were all read from a single sample in a study of a mutant IDH1 vaccine in newly diagnosed glioma (dated by TCRdb to 2020 to 2022). This sample's time point label indicates: week 23, last vaccination. Each vaccine dose was 300 ug of a 20-mer mutant IDH1 peptide in Montanide, given subcutaneously with topical imiquimod. The library relied on the immunoSEQ multiplex PCR assay. What TCRdb holds here is the immuneACCESS table cut down to in-frame rearrangements. Part of the clones is not present; checked against another copy, under half of the missing clones reflect an unresolved V gene, and the others are unexplained. For this sample there are about 60,000 clones; more than 75% appear just once. The ten largest clones capture about 1.5% of the sample. Their antigens are not known. Sequencing used PBMCs, obtained from a glioma patient whose treatment included an IDH1 peptide vaccine. These receptors were collected from a man aged 35 to 55 with glioma.

The rearrangement joins TRBV5-1 to TRBJ2-1; D might be TRBD2 (5 bases). V was pared by 0 bases and J by 0 bases, with 10 bases between. The V gene's germline CDR1 is SGHRS and CDR2 YFSETQ. CDR3 length equals 16 residues. The CDR3 nucleotides read TGCGCCAGCAGCTTGGTCAGCGGCAGCTCCTACAATGAGCAGTTCTTC. Protein sequence: CASSLVSGSSYNEQFF.

The V and J genes are TRBV7-2 and TRBJ1-1; D is undetermined. From germline, CDR1 is SGHTA and CDR2 FQGNSA. V lost 2 bases and J 4 bases, leaving 14 bases between the germline ends. CDR3 length: 15 residues. The CDR3 DNA is TGTGCCAGCAGCTTACCTCGGATACCGAGCACTGAAGCTTTCTTT. This gives the protein CASSLPRIPSTEAFF.

V and J are TRBV5-6 and TRBJ2-7; TRBD1 aligns across 7 bases. V was clipped by 7 bases and J by 4 bases; unmatched bases: 8. Germline V gives CDR1 SGHDT, CDR2 YYEEEE. The CDR3 has 13 amino acids. This CDR3 reads CASVRGTEYEQYF. The CDR3, as DNA: TGTGCCAGCGTTAGAGGGACAGAGTACGAGCAGTACTTC.

This chain joins TRBV2 and TRBJ1-5, with D possibly being TRBD1 (6 bases). CDR1 and CDR2 from the germline V gene are SNHLY and FYNNEI. V gave up 8 bases and J gave up 4 bases, with 18 bases separating them. The CDR3 has 15 residues. CDR3 sequence (DNA): TGTGCCAGCCGTCCCCGGGACAATATTAATCAGCCCCAGCATTTT. As protein: CASRPRDNINQPQHF.

This clone appeared a few times. The chain is built from TRBV11-2 and TRBJ2-1; no firm D call. The V end lost 2 bases, the J end lost 10 bases, and 6 bases lay between the germline ends. Germline V gene sequence: CDR1 SGHAT, CDR2 FQNNGV. The CDR3 is 11 amino acids. The CDR3 is CASSLLLEQFF. The CDR3 DNA reads as TGTGCCAGCAGCTTATTGTTGGAGCAGTTCTTC. Full variable domain (missing parts from reference TRBV11-2 and TRBJ2-1): EAGVAQSPRYKIIEKRQSVAFWCNPISGHATLYWYQQILGQGPKLLIQFQNNGVVDDSQLPKDRFSAERLKGVDSTLKIQPAKLEDSAVYLCASSLLLEQFFGPGTRLTVL.

The gene calls are TRBV27 and TRBJ2-7; 7 bases are a match to TRBD2. This CDR3 region has 12 residues. Germline CDR1 reads MNHEY; CDR2 reads SMNVEV (reference sequence). V dropped 2 bases and J dropped 7; count of bases not matched to a gene: 2. In DNA, the CDR3 is TGTGCCAGCAGTTTAATGGGGGGGGAGCAGTACTTC. As protein: CASSLMGGEQYF.

V usage is TRBV7-9 and J usage is TRBJ2-1; the D gene is possibly TRBD2 (5 bases). CDR1 and CDR2 (germline): SEHNR, FQNEAQ (reference sequence). V was clipped by 5 bases and J by 0 bases, with 14 bases between them. The length of the CDR3 is 16 residues. In DNA, the CDR3 is TGTGCCAGCAGCCCTCCGGGGTGGTCCTCCTACAATGAGCAGTTCTTC. It translates to CASSPPGWSSYNEQFF.

The CDR3 DNA sequence: TGTGCCAGCAGTTACACGTCGCCGAATCAGCCCCAGCATTTT. Its translation: CASSYTSPNQPQHF. The chain employs TRBV6-5 and TRBJ1-5; D gene ambiguous. The CDR3 runs 14 residues. Looked up from germline, CDR1 is MNHEY and CDR2 is SVGAGI. The V and J ends lost 2 bases and 4 bases respectively, with 9 bases between them.

This chain links TRBV6-1 with TRBJ2-7; possibly TRBD1 or TRBD2 for D (5 bases each). Germline lookup yields CDR1 MNHNS and CDR2 SASEGT. There are 13 residues in the CDR3. V was trimmed by 11 bases and J by 2 bases, leaving 16 bases between them. DNA for the CDR3: TGTGCCGGACATCGGGACCCTACCTACGAGCAGTACTTC. This gives the protein CAGHRDPTYEQYF.

V gene TRBV6-6 combines with J gene TRBJ1-2, with TRBD1 identical over 7 bases. Germline V gene lookup returns CDR1 MNHNY and CDR2 SVGAGI (reference sequence). V lost 8 bases and J lost 7; bases outside the gene matches: 13. The CDR3 has 14 residues. CDR3 nucleotides: TGTGCCAGCCTACTGGGAGGGGACAGTGGTGGCTACACCTTC. It specifies CASLLGGDSGGYTF.

This chain links TRBV6-1 with TRBJ1-1; a possible D gene is TRBD1 (5 bases). V was shortened by 7 bases and J by 4 bases, with 16 bases between the two germline ends. The CDR3 is made up of 14 amino acids. Germline CDR1 is MNHNS and CDR2 is SASEGT. The CDR3 nucleotides are TGTGCCAGCACCCTAACGGGGCTTGGCACTGAAGCTTTCTTT. Translated, it gives CASTLTGLGTEAFF.

This chain links TRBV11-2 with TRBJ2-7; D not resolved. The CDR3 is 14 residues long. Between the trimmed V and J ends, which lost 3 bases and 0 bases, there was a span of 9 bases. CDR1 is SGHAT and CDR2 is FQNNGV in the germline V gene. In DNA form, the CDR3 reads TGTGCCAGCAGCTTTAGCAGGCCCTCCTACGAGCAGTACTTC. This encodes CASSFSRPSYEQYF.

The chain couples TRBV5-6 to TRBJ2-4; D is perhaps TRBD1 (5 bases). Trimming pared 4 bases from V and 0 bases from J, leaving 8 bases between. CDR1 SGHDT and CDR2 YYEEEE come from the germline V gene. This CDR3 region has 14 residues. In nucleotides, the CDR3 is TGTGCCAGCAGCCCGACAGTAGCCAAAAACATTCAGTACTTC. Encoded protein: CASSPTVAKNIQYF. Complete variable domain (other parts from reference TRBV5-6 and TRBJ2-4): DAGVTQSPTHLIKTRGQQVTLRCSPKSGHDTVSWYQQALGQGPQFIFQYYEEEERQRGNFPDRFSGHQFPNYSSELNVNALLLGDSALYLCASSPTVAKNIQYFGAGTRLSVL.

There are a few counts of this clone. V is TRBV4-2 and J is TRBJ1-1; D possibly corresponds to TRBD1 (5 bases). The V gene lost 3 bases and the J gene lost 7 bases, with 15 bases spanning the gap. This CDR3 has 14 residues. Germline values: CDR1 LGHNA, CDR2 YNFKEQ. The DNA of the CDR3 is TGTGCCAGCAGCCAGGCCCCGGGGACGGGTGAAGCTTTCTTT. Amino acid sequence: CASSQAPGTGEAFF.

Only one count was recorded for this clone. J is TRBJ2-7 and V is TRBV29-1; D is unresolved. This CDR3 is 14 amino acids long. V lost 1 base to trimming and J lost 1 base, with 11 bases between them. Germline CDR1 is SQVTM and CDR2 is ANQGSEA. Here the CDR3 DNA reads TGCAGCGTTGAAGTGAGCCTGGGGTCCTACGAGCAGTACTTC. Residues: CSVEVSLGSYEQYF.

CDR3 amino acids: CASSRGTTVGDTQYF. The CDR3 DNA reads TGTGCCAGCAGCCGCGGGACTACAGTAGGCGATACGCAGTATTTT. The V call is TRBV6-6, the J call TRBJ2-3, with TRBD2 matching over 7 bases. The germline CDR1 and CDR2 sequences are MNHNY and SVGAGI (reference sequence). This CDR3 comprises 15 residues. V lost 6 bases to trimming and J lost 6 bases; unmatched junction nucleotides: 12.

The J gene is TRBJ2-7, the V gene TRBV18; 12 bases are a match to TRBD1. The V and J ends lost 6 bases and 7 bases, in that order; junction bases with no gene match: 7. The CDR3 is 14 amino acids. CDR1 and CDR2 (germline): KGHSH, LQKENI. The CDR3 DNA is TGTGCCAGCTCCGGCGGGACAGGGGGCGGGGAGCAGTACTTC. It codes for CASSGGTGGGEQYF.

The CDR3 protein is CASSLARGSFYNEQFF. The CDR3 nucleotides read TGTGCCAGTAGCCTCGCCCGTGGCAGTTTTTACAATGAGCAGTTCTTC. The chain couples TRBV19 to TRBJ2-1, with D unresolved. The CDR3 runs to 16 residues. V lost 6 bases, J lost 4 bases, and 19 bases lay in between. CDR1 and CDR2 (germline): LNHDA, SQIVND (reference sequence).

This chain connects TRBV15 to TRBJ2-6, with 7 bases that match TRBD1. Germline V gives CDR1 LNHNV, CDR2 YYDKDF (reference sequence). The CDR3 runs to 13 residues. The trim removed 8 bases at V and 2 bases at J, leaving 0 bases unmatched. The CDR3 DNA sequence: TGTGCCACCCAGGGGGCTGGGGCCAACGTCCTGACTTTC. The encoded protein is CATQGAGANVLTF.

The J gene is TRBJ1-2, the V gene TRBV5-1; 11 nucleotides line up with TRBD1. Losses at the gene ends were 4 bases for V and 7 bases for J; bases not matched to a gene: 12. The CDR3 totals 16 residues. CDR1 is SGHRS and CDR2 is YFSETQ in the germline V gene. CDR3 nucleotides: TGCGCCAGCAGCCCACAAAGTTCTGGGACAGGGGGTGGCTACACCTTC. Its translation: CASSPQSSGTGGGYTF.

This chain links TRBV4-1 with TRBJ2-1, with D perhaps TRBD1 (5 bases). This CDR3 contains 14 residues. V lost 0 bases and J lost 7, with 10 bases in between. Germline loops: CDR1 MGHRA, CDR2 YSYEKL. The CDR3 DNA is TGCGCCAGCAGCCAAGATCAGGGTATGAATGAGCAGTTCTTC. Encoded protein: CASSQDQGMNEQFF.

The J gene is TRBJ2-7, the V gene TRBV18; D unresolved. V was trimmed by 6 bases and J by 5 bases, leaving 8 bases between them. This CDR3 spans 11 amino acids. CDR1 is KGHSH and CDR2 is LQKENI in the germline V gene. CDR3 residues: CASSGSHEQYF. The DNA for the CDR3 is TGTGCCAGCTCCGGTAGTCACGAGCAGTACTTC.

The V gene is TRBV14, the J gene TRBJ2-1, with D perhaps TRBD2 (6 bases). The CDR3 totals 15 residues. V dropped 7 bases and J dropped 9 bases, with 22 bases sitting between them. Germline CDR1 reads SGHDN; CDR2 reads FVKESK. In DNA, the CDR3 is TGTGCCAGCACGGACGTAGCGGTTCTGGTGGGTGAGCAGTTCTTC. It yields the protein CASTDVAVLVGEQFF.

This clone appeared once. The chain joins TRBV18 to TRBJ1-5; D is perhaps TRBD1 (5 bases). The CDR3 length is 13 residues. Deletions cut 5 bases from V and 7 bases from J, with 12 bases between. Germline CDR1 reads KGHSH; CDR2 reads LQKENI. The CDR3 is CASSGAVKQPQHF. As DNA, the CDR3 is TGTGCCAGCTCAGGGGCGGTAAAACAGCCCCAGCATTTT. Using reference TRBV18 and TRBJ1-5 for the parts outside the CDR3, the full variable domain is NAGVMQNPRHLVRRRGQEARLRCSPMKGHSHVYWYRQLPEEGLKFMVYLQKENIIDESGMPKERFSAEFPKEGPSILRIQQVVRGDSAAYFCASSGAVKQPQHFGDGTRLSIL.

The CDR3 loop is CASKSTSGNTIYF. CDR3 nucleotide sequence: TGTGCCAGCAAGTCTACCTCTGGAAACACCATATATTTT. The rearrangement uses TRBV6-5 and TRBJ1-3; D gene uncertain. The germline gives CDR1 MNHEY, CDR2 SVGAGI. The CDR3 is 13 amino acids. V was trimmed by 7 bases and J by 0 bases, leaving 7 bases between them.

J is TRBJ1-4 and V is TRBV7-2, with unresolved D. From germline, CDR1 is SGHTA and CDR2 FQGNSA. Trimming removed 2 bases at V and 7 bases at J, with 2 bases between. This CDR3 comprises 11 residues. The CDR3 sequence is CASSLSEKLFF. CDR3 in DNA: TGTGCCAGCAGCTTAAGTGAAAAACTGTTTTTT.

The chain carries TRBV7-9 and TRBJ2-7, with 10 bases aligning to TRBD1. Germline V CDR1 and CDR2: SEHNR, FQNEAQ (reference sequence). The CDR3 extends over 14 amino acids. Trimming took 5 bases from V and 9 from J; bases not matched to a gene: 10. Here the CDR3 reads CASSTGTGALGQYF. The CDR3 nucleotides read TGTGCCAGCAGCACCGGGACAGGGGCCCTAGGGCAGTACTTC.

The gene calls are TRBV6-5 and TRBJ2-7; D is possibly TRBD2 (5 bases). V was clipped by 8 bases and J by 10 bases, with 15 bases between them. The germline V gene encodes CDR1 MNHEY and CDR2 SVGAGI. The CDR3 is 11 amino acids. The CDR3 DNA follows: TGTGCCAGCTCTGGAGGTGGGAGCCAGTACTTC. As protein: CASSGGGSQYF.

The chain links TRBV14 to TRBJ2-3; 9 nucleotides align to TRBD2. The CDR3 covers 15 residues. V was pared by 2 bases and J by 2 bases, with 2 bases of the junction left unmatched. The germline CDR1 and CDR2 sequences are SGHDN and FVKESK. CDR3 in amino acids: CASSQPSGNTDTQYF. The CDR3 nucleotides are TGTGCCAGCAGCCAACCTAGCGGGAACACAGATACGCAGTATTTT.